A single T cell receptor beta chain is shown here with its context. Antigen specificity is unknown. These data belong to a study of cytomegalovirus exposure and HLA in healthy donors. Study summary: The same platform was used for the 110 or so validation repertoires as for the approximately 730 first-cohort repertoires, as reported in a later analysis. Regarding the study as a whole: The finding came from a later analysis; first-cohort TCR clusters tended to co-occur in the 120 or so validation repertoires. Most TCR sequences were rare, but some public TCRs occurred in many donors. Researchers catalogued some 160 TCR beta chains as cytomegalovirus-associated.

The assay was immunoSEQ multiplex PCR, and TCRdb's table has in-frame clones only and misses some. The sample contains about 120,000 clones, about 87% of which appear only once. The receptor's source is a young woman in good health and CMV-seronegative. The material sequenced was PBMCs.

CDR3 bases: TGTGCCAGCAGTTTACCACAGGGGGCGGGAAGTGAGACCCAGTACTTC. Translating it yields CASSLPQGAGSETQYF. This chain connects TRBV28 to TRBJ2-5, with 9 nucleotides matching TRBD1. The ends lost 2 bases at V and 5 bases at J; junction bases unmatched: 9. Germline CDR1 MDHEN, CDR2 SYDVKM. CDR3 length equals 16 residues.